The rows below give T cell receptor beta chains drawn from one sample of a study of Tregs in tolerant kidney transplant recipients. Generated by immunoSEQ multiplex PCR, the TCRdb table keeps only in-frame clones and is missing some. The table shows under 95,000 clones, with around 93% occurring only once. The sequencing here drew on Tregs from blood, taken before the transplant. The receptor source for this set is a human donor who received a combined kidney and bone marrow transplant. Both conserved end residues are part of each CDR3. The D gene is left open where the match is weak. Some rows mark clone size as missing; the rest say once, few, many or name a class of expanded clone.

v_gene,d_gene,j_gene,abundance,CDR3nt,CDR3aa
TRBV30,TRBD2,TRBJ2-7,-,TGTGCCTGGAGTGTATCGCCTTATAGCGGGAGGGCCGGCGAGCAGTACTTC,CAWSVSPYSGRAGEQYF
TRBV6-5,-,TRBJ1-2,-,TGTGCCAGCAGTTCAGCAGGGGTCGACTATGGCTACACCTTC,CASSSAGVDYGYTF
TRBV6-5,-,TRBJ2-3,once,TGTGCCAGCAGTTACGACGGGGGTCATTCAGATACGCAGTATTTT,CASSYDGGHSDTQYF
TRBV18,TRBD2,TRBJ2-1,-,TGTGCCAGCTCACCACCGGGGACTAGTGATGAGCAGTTCTTC,CASSPPGTSDEQFF
TRBV29-1,-,TRBJ1-1,once,TGCAGCGCTGCAGGACCGGACACTGAAGCTTTCTTT,CSAAGPDTEAFF
TRBV10-2,-,TRBJ2-5,-,TGCGCCAGCAGTGAGTCCGGGGCAGGCCGCCTGGGGACCCAGTACTTC,CASSESGAGRLGTQYF
TRBV7-2,-,TRBJ2-1,-,TGTGCCAGCAGCCCCGCGACAAGCAATGAGCAGTTCTTC,CASSPATSNEQFF
TRBV9,-,TRBJ1-1,-,TGTGCCGGCAGCAAGGGCAGGGACACTGAAGCTTTCTTT,CAGSKGRDTEAFF
TRBV6-6,-,TRBJ2-4,-,TGTGCCAGCAGTTCCGATGGGGGGGCCAAAAACATTCAGTACTTC,CASSSDGGAKNIQYF
TRBV7-2,-,TRBJ2-3,-,TGTGCCAGCAGTCGGGAGATGGGGGATACGCAGTATTTT,CASSREMGDTQYF
TRBV5-1,-,TRBJ1-2,-,TGCGCCAGCAGCGGGTCCGGGATTTATGGCTACACCTTC,CASSGSGIYGYTF
TRBV4-2,TRBD2,TRBJ2-2,-,TGTGCCAGCAGCCAAGAGAAGGACGGACTAGCGGGAGAAGCCGGGGAGCTGTTTTTT,CASSQEKDGLAGEAGELFF
TRBV10-3,-,TRBJ2-1,-,TGTGCCATCAGTGAGTCGAGGGGTCAGTTCTTC,CAISESRGQFF
TRBV15,-,TRBJ2-3,-,TGTGCCACCAGCAGAGCATGGGGCATTACTAGCACAGATACGCAGTATTTT,CATSRAWGITSTDTQYF
TRBV29-1,-,TRBJ2-7,-,TGCAGCGTTGAAGTGGGAGAGACCTACGAGCAGTACTTC,CSVEVGETYEQYF
TRBV7-3,TRBD2,TRBJ2-7,-,TGTGCCAGCAGCTTCGGCGGGAGCTCCTACGAGCAGTACTTC,CASSFGGSSYEQYF
TRBV7-9,TRBD2,TRBJ2-7,-,TGTGCCAGCAGCCCGAGGACTAGCGGGAGCTTGCGGGAGCAGTACTTC,CASSPRTSGSLREQYF
TRBV2,TRBD1,TRBJ2-7,-,TGTGCCAGCAGTGAGGGACAGGGCTCCCACGAGCAGTACTTC,CASSEGQGSHEQYF
TRBV18,-,TRBJ2-1,-,TGTGCCAGCTCAGGAGACAGGCTCAATGAGCAGTTCTTC,CASSGDRLNEQFF
TRBV28,-,TRBJ2-6,-,TGTGCCAGCTATTCCGCTGGGGCCAACGTCCTGACTTTC,CASYSAGANVLTF
TRBV2,-,TRBJ2-5,-,TGTGCCAGCAGTTGGAGGGATACCCAAGAGACCCAGTACTTC,CASSWRDTQETQYF
TRBV15,-,TRBJ1-3,-,TGTGCCACCAGCAGAGATAAGGGACCGCCCTCTGGAAACACCATATATTTT,CATSRDKGPPSGNTIYF
TRBV7-2,TRBD1,TRBJ1-4,-,TGTGCCAGCAGCTTAGCGCAGGGGGCGGGCGAAAAACTGTTTTTT,CASSLAQGAGEKLFF
TRBV19,TRBD2,TRBJ2-5,-,TGTGCCAGTAGTGATGGACTAGCGGGAGGGCCAAAGACCCAGTACTTC,CASSDGLAGGPKTQYF
TRBV28,TRBD2,TRBJ2-1,-,TGTGCCAGCAGTTCCGGGACTAGCCAGTACAATGAGCAGTTCTTC,CASSSGTSQYNEQFF
TRBV30,-,TRBJ1-1,-,TGTGCCTGGAGTGAGGGACCGGAAGGAGCTTTCTTT,CAWSEGPEGAFF
TRBV5-1,TRBD1,TRBJ1-4,-,TGCGCCAGCAGCCGGGGACAGCATAATGAAAAACTGTTTTTT,CASSRGQHNEKLFF
TRBV5-1,TRBD1,TRBJ2-3,-,TGCGCCAGCAGCCGTCAGGGGGCTAGCACAGATACGCAGTATTTT,CASSRQGASTDTQYF
TRBV7-3,TRBD2,TRBJ2-3,once,TGTGCCAGCAGCCGAGACGCCGCCGGGACTACCACAGATACGCAGTATTTT,CASSRDAAGTTTDTQYF
TRBV11-2,TRBD2,TRBJ2-1,few,TGTGCCAGCAGCCCTTCTAGCGGGAGGCAGTTCTTC,CASSPSSGRQFF
TRBV6-6,-,TRBJ2-5,-,TGTGCCAGCAGTTTCATTACCGAGGGGGAGACCCAGTACTTC,CASSFITEGETQYF
TRBV10-2,TRBD1,TRBJ1-4,-,TGCGCCAGCTCGGACAGGGGGCTAGCTAATGAAAAACTGTTTTTT,CASSDRGLANEKLFF
TRBV4-3,TRBD1,TRBJ1-5,-,TGCGCCAGCAGCCGCAACAGGGGAAGCAATCAGCCCCAGCATTTT,CASSRNRGSNQPQHF
TRBV7-2,-,TRBJ2-7,-,TGTGCCAGCAGCTTCGTAGGGCTGGCTGGGGAGCAGTACTTC,CASSFVGLAGEQYF
TRBV7-9,-,TRBJ2-2,-,TGTGCCAGCAGCTATTGGGGAGCACCGCAAGGCGGGGAGCTGTTTTTT,CASSYWGAPQGGELFF
TRBV7-2,-,TRBJ2-7,-,TGTGCCAGCAGCCTCGGGCTATACTCCTACGAGCAGTACTTC,CASSLGLYSYEQYF
TRBV2,-,TRBJ1-2,few,TGTGCCAGCACCCCCCACGGGACCTATGGCTACACCTTC,CASTPHGTYGYTF
TRBV5-1,TRBD1,TRBJ1-5,-,TGCGCCAGCAGCCCTGGACAGGGGAATCAGCCCCAGCATTTT,CASSPGQGNQPQHF
TRBV21-1,-,TRBJ1-1,-,TGTGCCAGCAGCAAACAGCCCGAGGCAGCAGATAATTGGAACACTGAAGCTTTCTTT,CASSKQPEAADNWNTEAFF
TRBV7-2,-,TRBJ2-5,-,TGTGCCAGCAGCTCGTCGGGGACGCACCAAGAGACCCAGTACTTC,CASSSSGTHQETQYF
TRBV30,-,TRBJ2-2,-,TGTGCCTGGAACACACAAGCCAGGGAGCTGTTTTTT,CAWNTQARELFF
TRBV5-4,TRBD2,TRBJ2-1,-,TGTGCCAGCAGCTTTGTAGCGGGAGGCTACAATGAGCAGTTCTTC,CASSFVAGGYNEQFF